This TCR beta chain stems from a study of CD8 T cells in Susac syndrome. As for the study in general: Sequenced Susac syndrome patients included roughly six with active disease and fewer than 10 who were in remission.

cDNA came from about 0.51 to 1 ug RNA primed by random hexamers. TCR beta CDR3 was amplified by immunoSEQ covering 54 Vbeta and 13 Jbeta. TCRdb re-called the immunoSEQ multiplex PCR reads through MiXCR, storing one row per CDR3 protein. Altogether 150,000 or so distinct CDR3 sequences are present, roughly 95% being singletons, with the ten largest covering around 0.13%. The diagnostic criteria were recently defined, and patients with Susac syndrome met them for definite or probable disease. V lost 0 bases and J lost 5, with 11 bases in between. Germline V gives CDR1 KGHSH, CDR2 LQKENI. CDR3 length: 14 residues.

The chain uses TRBV18 and TRBJ2-7; D may be TRBD2 (6 bases). Sequencing was carried out using CD4+ T cells from PBMCs. This clonotype was sampled from a human donor with Susac syndrome. CDR3 DNA: TGTGCCAGCTCACCACCGGCCGGGAGCAACGAGCAGTACTTC. This encodes CASSPPAGSNEQYF.